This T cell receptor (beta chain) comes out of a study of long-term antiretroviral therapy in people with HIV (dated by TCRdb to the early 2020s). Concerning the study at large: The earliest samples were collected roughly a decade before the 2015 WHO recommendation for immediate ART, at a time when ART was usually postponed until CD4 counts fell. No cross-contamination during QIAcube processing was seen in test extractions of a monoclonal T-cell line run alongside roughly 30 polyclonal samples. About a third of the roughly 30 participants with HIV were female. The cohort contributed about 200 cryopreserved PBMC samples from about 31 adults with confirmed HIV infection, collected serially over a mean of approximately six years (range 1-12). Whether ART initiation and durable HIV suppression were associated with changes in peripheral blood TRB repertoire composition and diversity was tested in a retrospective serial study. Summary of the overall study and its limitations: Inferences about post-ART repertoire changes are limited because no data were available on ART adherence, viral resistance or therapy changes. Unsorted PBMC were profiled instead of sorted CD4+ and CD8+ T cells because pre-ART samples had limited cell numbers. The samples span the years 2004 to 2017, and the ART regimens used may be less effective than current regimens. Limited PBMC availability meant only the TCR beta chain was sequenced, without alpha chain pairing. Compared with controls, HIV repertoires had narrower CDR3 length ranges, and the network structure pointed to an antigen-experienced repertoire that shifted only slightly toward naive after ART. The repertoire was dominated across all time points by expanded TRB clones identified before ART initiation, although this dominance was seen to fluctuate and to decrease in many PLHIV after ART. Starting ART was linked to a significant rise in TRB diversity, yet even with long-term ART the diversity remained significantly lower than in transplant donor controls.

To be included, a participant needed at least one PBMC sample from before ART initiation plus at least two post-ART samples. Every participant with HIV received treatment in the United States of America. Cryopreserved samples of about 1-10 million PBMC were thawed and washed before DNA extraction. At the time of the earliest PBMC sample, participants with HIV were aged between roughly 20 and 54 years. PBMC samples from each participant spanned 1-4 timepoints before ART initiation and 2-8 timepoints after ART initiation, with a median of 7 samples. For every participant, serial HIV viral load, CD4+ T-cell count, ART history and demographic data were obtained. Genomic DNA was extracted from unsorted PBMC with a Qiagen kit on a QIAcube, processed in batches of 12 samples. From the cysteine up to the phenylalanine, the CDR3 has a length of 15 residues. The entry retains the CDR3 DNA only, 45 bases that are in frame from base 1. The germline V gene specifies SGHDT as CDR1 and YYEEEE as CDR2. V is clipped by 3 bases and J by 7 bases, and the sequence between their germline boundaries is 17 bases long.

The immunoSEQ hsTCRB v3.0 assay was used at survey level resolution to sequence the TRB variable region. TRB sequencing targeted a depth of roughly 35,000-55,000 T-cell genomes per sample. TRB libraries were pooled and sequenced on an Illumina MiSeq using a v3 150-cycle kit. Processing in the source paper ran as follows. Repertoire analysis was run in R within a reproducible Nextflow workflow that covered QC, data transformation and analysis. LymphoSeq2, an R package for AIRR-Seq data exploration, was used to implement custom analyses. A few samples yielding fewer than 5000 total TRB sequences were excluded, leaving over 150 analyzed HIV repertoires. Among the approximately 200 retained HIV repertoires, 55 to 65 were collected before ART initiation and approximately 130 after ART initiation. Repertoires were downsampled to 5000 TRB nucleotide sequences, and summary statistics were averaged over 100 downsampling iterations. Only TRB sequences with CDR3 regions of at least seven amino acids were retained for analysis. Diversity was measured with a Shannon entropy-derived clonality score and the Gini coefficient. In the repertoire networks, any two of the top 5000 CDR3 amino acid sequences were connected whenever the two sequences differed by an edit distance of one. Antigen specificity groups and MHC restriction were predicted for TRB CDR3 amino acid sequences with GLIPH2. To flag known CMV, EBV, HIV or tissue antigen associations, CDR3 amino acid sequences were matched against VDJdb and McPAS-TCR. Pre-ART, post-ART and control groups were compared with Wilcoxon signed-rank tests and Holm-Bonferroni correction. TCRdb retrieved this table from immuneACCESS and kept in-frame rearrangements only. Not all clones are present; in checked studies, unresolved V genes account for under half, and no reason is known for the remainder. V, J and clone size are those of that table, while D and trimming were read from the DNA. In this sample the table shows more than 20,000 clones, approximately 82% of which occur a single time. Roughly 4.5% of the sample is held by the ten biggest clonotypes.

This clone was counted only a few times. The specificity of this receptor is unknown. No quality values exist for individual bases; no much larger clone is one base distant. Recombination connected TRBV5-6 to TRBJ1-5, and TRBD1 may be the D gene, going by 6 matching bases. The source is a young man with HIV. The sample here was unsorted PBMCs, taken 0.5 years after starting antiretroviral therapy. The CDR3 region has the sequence CASSSAGEGRQPQHF. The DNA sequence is TGTGCCAGCAGCTCCGCAGGGGAGGGAAGGCAGCCCCAGCATTTT.